A single sample gave rise to the 30 T cell receptor beta chains below, sequenced in a study of blood T cells in healthy people across ages (dated by TCRdb to the mid-2010s). Library method: 5' RACE. A second roughly 6 to 12 cycle PCR used a sample-barcoded 5' primer and a J-beta primer mix. The public reads were reanalyzed by TCRdb: fastp trimming at Q25, MiXCR alignment, in-frame beta chains only. Under each unique CDR3 protein, matching rows form one entry showing the most common genes and DNA. This sample has 1.8 million or so distinct CDR3 sequences in its table, and 30% to 40% of those were observed once. Together, the top ten hold 23% of the sample. Sequencing was done on a sample of blood. Source of these receptors: a human donor in good health.

This chain uses TRBV11-2 with TRBJ2-5; D uncertain. The CDR3 runs 13 residues. The V end was cut by 2 bases, the J end by 5 bases, with 9 bases between. The germline V gene encodes CDR1 SGHAT and CDR2 FQNNGV. The CDR3 DNA sequence: TGTGCCAGCAGCTTATGGGGAACGGAGACCCAGTACTTC. Residues: CASSLWGTETQYF.

V usage is TRBV29-1 and J usage is TRBJ2-3; perhaps D is TRBD1 or TRBD2 (5 bases each). The V end lost 1 base, the J end lost 4 bases, and 18 bases lay between the germline ends. Looked up from germline, CDR1 is SQVTM and CDR2 is ANQGSEA. This CDR3 has 16 amino acids. CDR3 residues: CSVEGFGTDGADTQYF. In DNA, the CDR3 is TGCAGCGTTGAAGGATTTGGGACCGATGGGGCAGATACGCAGTATTTT.

Notes on this clonotype: Germline and junction disagree at one end, which may indicate a read error. V usage is TRBV4-1 and J usage is TRBJ1-1; D is perhaps TRBD1 (6 bases). Germline CDR1 reads MGHRA; CDR2 reads YSYEKL. The CDR3 sequence is 16 residues long. The CDR3 DNA is TGCGCCAGCGGCCAAGTGCCGAGGGGGGCGTACACTGAAGCTTTCTTT. It encodes CASGQVPRGAYTEAFF.

This clonotype was counted many times. V usage is TRBV6-6 and J usage is TRBJ2-7, with 9 bases fitting TRBD1. The germline V gene encodes CDR1 MNHNY and CDR2 SVGAGI (reference sequence). Trimming at V came to 5 bases and at J to 5 bases, leaving 10 bases not matched to a gene. This CDR3 spans 15 amino acids. The CDR3 here is CASSVPGQGPDEQYF. Here the CDR3 DNA reads TGTGCCAGCAGTGTTCCGGGACAGGGACCCGACGAGCAGTACTTC.

Ten or more counts support this clonotype. V usage is TRBV7-9 and J usage is TRBJ2-3; D gene unclear. Trimming pared 3 bases from V and 0 bases from J, leaving 7 bases between. Germline V CDR1 and CDR2: SEHNR, FQNEAQ (reference sequence). This CDR3 comprises 14 residues. The DNA of the CDR3 is TGTGCCAGCAGCTTTTCAGATAGCACAGATACGCAGTATTTT. As protein: CASSFSDSTDTQYF.

V is TRBV6-6 and J is TRBJ1-2, with TRBD1 matching over 7 bases. After removal of 4 bases from V and 0 bases from J, the junction contained 8 bases not matched to a gene. Per germline, CDR1 MNHNY and CDR2 SVGAGI (reference sequence). The CDR3 is 16 residues long. In nucleotides, the CDR3 is TGTGCCAGCAGTTTCGGACAGGACAAAGCTAACTATGGCTACACCTTC. Translation: CASSFGQDKANYGYTF.

The rearrangement links TRBV9 to TRBJ1-6; a weak D match, TRBD1 (5 bases). This CDR3 region has 17 residues. The germline gives CDR1 SGDLS, CDR2 YYNGEE. With 3 bases removed from V and 4 bases from J, the gap between germline ends came to 17 bases. CDR3 in amino acids: CASSESPWDAYNSPLHF. The DNA for the CDR3 is TGTGCCAGCAGCGAGAGTCCATGGGACGCATATAATTCACCCCTCCACTTT.

The V gene is TRBV24-1, the J gene TRBJ2-3; D perhaps matches TRBD1 (5 bases). CDR1 and CDR2 from the germline V gene are KGHDR and SFDVKD. The CDR3 spans 16 residues. V dropped 6 bases and J dropped 2 bases, with 17 bases sitting between them. CDR3 loop: CATSSSWTPTTDTQYF. Written as DNA, the CDR3 is TGTGCCACCAGTTCTTCTTGGACACCTACCACAGATACGCAGTATTTT.

This clonotype occurred many times. The rearrangement joins TRBV5-1 to TRBJ2-3; possibly TRBD2 for D (5 bases). Between the trimmed V and J ends, which lost 0 bases and 2 bases, there was a span of 7 bases. The CDR3 covers 14 residues. Germline values: CDR1 SGHRS, CDR2 YFSETQ. CDR3 in amino acids: CASSLGGLTDTQYF. DNA for the CDR3: TGCGCCAGCAGCTTGGGAGGGCTCACAGATACGCAGTATTTT.

This clonotype was seen a few times. This chain uses TRBV4-2 with TRBJ2-3, with unresolved D. Germline V gene sequence: CDR1 LGHNA, CDR2 YNFKEQ. The CDR3 contains 13 residues. Trimming stripped 2 bases from V and 5 bases from J, with 8 bases between. CDR3 bases: TGTGCCAGCAGCCAACGAGTGGAAGATACGCAGTATTTT. Its protein is CASSQRVEDTQYF.

The chain employs TRBV9 and TRBJ2-5; D remains unclear. The CDR3 consists of 17 residues. Trimming shortened V by 6 bases and J by 5 bases, and 26 bases separated the two germline ends. CDR1 is SGDLS and CDR2 is YYNGEE in the germline V gene. The chain's CDR3 is CASNPSETPYQTETQYF. The DNA for the CDR3 is TGTGCCAGCAACCCCTCCGAGACACCTTACCAAACGGAGACCCAGTACTTC.

This clonotype has just one count. As DNA, the CDR3 is TGCGCCAGCAGCTTGATACCGGAGGTAGAAGCTTTCTTT. Protein sequence: CASSLIPEVEAFF. The V gene is TRBV5-1, the J gene TRBJ1-1; unclear D gene. CDR1 and CDR2 from the germline V gene are SGHRS and YFSETQ. The CDR3 covers 13 residues. Trimming cost V 1 base and J 8 bases, with 12 bases left between them.

This clonotype was seen a handful of times. The chain is built from TRBV5-1 and TRBJ1-2; a weak D match, TRBD1 (5 bases). Germline values: CDR1 SGHRS, CDR2 YFSETQ. The ends were cut back, 5 bases at V and 4 bases at J, with 18 bases in the middle. The CDR3 has 15 amino acids. The CDR3 bases are TGCGCCAGCAGGCAATCCAGGGATTCAGGCTATGGCTACACCTTC. It yields the protein CASRQSRDSGYGYTF. The variable domain in full, with the rest retrieved from reference TRBV5-1 and TRBJ1-2, is KAGVTQTPRYLIKTRGQQVTLSCSPISGHRSVSWYQQTPGQGLQFLFEYFSETQRNKGNFPGRFSGRQFSNSRSEMNVSTLELGDSALYLCASRQSRDSGYGYTFGSGTRLTVV.

This clonotype appeared a few times. V gene TRBV5-1 combines with J gene TRBJ2-4, with TRBD2 identical over 7 bases. V lost 4 bases, J lost 3 bases, and 10 bases stayed unmatched. Germline assignment: CDR1 SGHRS and CDR2 YFSETQ. The CDR3 runs 16 residues. The CDR3 nucleotides read TGCGCCAGCAGCGGAGCGGGGATGTCGGACAAAAACATTCAGTACTTC. Protein sequence: CASSGAGMSDKNIQYF.

The chain recombines TRBV7-2 with TRBJ1-2; no reliable D call. The germline gives CDR1 SGHTA, CDR2 FQGNSA. The length of the CDR3 is 13 residues. Trimming took 8 bases from V and 5 from J, leaving 15 bases between them. CDR3 coding DNA: TGTGCCAGCTCCCCGACACATGCATATGGCTACACCTTC. As protein: CASSPTHAYGYTF.

This clonotype was observed a handful of times. The J gene is TRBJ2-3, the V gene TRBV5-1; D remains ambiguous. Trimming removed 2 bases at V and 5 bases at J, with 6 bases between. The CDR3 loop spans 12 amino acids. Germline lookup yields CDR1 SGHRS and CDR2 YFSETQ. Written as DNA, the CDR3 is TGCGCCAGCAGCTTCAACAGAGATACGCAGTATTTT. This gives the protein CASSFNRDTQYF.

The sample holds many counts of this clonotype. V usage is TRBV29-1 and J usage is TRBJ1-2; D not certain. The V gene lost 3 bases and the J gene lost 12 bases, with 11 bases spanning the gap. The CDR3 has 10 residues. Germline assignment: CDR1 SQVTM and CDR2 ANQGSEA. Written as DNA, the CDR3 is TGCAGCGTTGATAAGGGAATCAACACCTTC. Residues: CSVDKGINTF.

This clonotype turned up a few times. This may come from a read error, since a much larger clone is one base off. The chain recombines TRBV29-1 with TRBJ2-1; D might be TRBD1 (5 bases). The CDR3 is made up of 13 amino acids. V lost 7 bases and J 8 bases, leaving 18 bases between the germline ends. CDR1 SQVTM and CDR2 ANQGSEA come from the germline V gene. The CDR3 DNA is TGCAGCGGTGACGTCCAGGGATCGCATGAGCAGTTCTTC. Translated, it gives CSGDVQGSHEQFF.

This rearrangement joins TRBV6-2 or TRBV6-3 to TRBJ1-1, with 7 nucleotides matching TRBD1. Losses at the gene ends were 10 bases for V and 4 bases for J; bases not matched to a gene: 15. Germline loops: CDR1 MNHEY, CDR2 SVGEGT. The CDR3 is made up of 15 amino acids. The CDR3 DNA follows: TGTGCCACAAATACCCAGGGGGAAAGCAGCACTGAAGCTTTCTTT. The encoded protein is CATNTQGESSTEAFF.

Many counts were recorded for this clonotype. This sequence joins TRBV29-1 and TRBJ2-1; D gene uncertain. Trimming pared 5 bases from V and 0 bases from J, leaving 11 bases between. The CDR3 has 14 residues. The germline gives CDR1 SQVTM, CDR2 ANQGSEA. Here the CDR3 DNA reads TGCAGCGTTTGTAGGCGGAGCTCCTACAATGAGCAGTTCTTC. This sequence encodes CSVCRRSSYNEQFF.

CDR3 sequence: CAIRSVAGGYNEQFF. In DNA, the CDR3 is TGTGCCATCAGATCCGTAGCGGGGGGATACAATGAGCAGTTCTTC. V is TRBV10-3 and J is TRBJ2-1; TRBD2 matches at 10 bases. The germline V gene encodes CDR1 ENHRY and CDR2 SYGVKD. V was pared by 6 bases and J by 4 bases, with 6 bases of the junction left unmatched. The CDR3 runs 15 residues.

CDR3 loop: CASSPTTSGGDEQYF. DNA for the CDR3: TGTGCCAGCAGCCCCACGACTAGCGGGGGGGACGAGCAGTACTTC. V usage is TRBV7-2 and J usage is TRBJ2-7; 14 bases agree with TRBD2. The CDR3 sequence is 15 residues long. The germline CDR1 and CDR2 sequences are SGHTA and FQGNSA. V shed 5 bases and J 5 bases; nucleotides not matched to a gene: 5.

This chain links TRBV6-5 with TRBJ1-6, with 11 bases aligning to TRBD1. The CDR3 loop spans 15 amino acids. The V gene end was trimmed by 6 bases and the J gene end by 9 bases; junction bases not matched to a gene: 7. Germline V CDR1 and CDR2: MNHEY, SVGAGI. The CDR3 DNA sequence: TGTGCCAGCAGCAGCGGGACAGGGGGTTTTTCACCCCTCCACTTT. Protein: CASSSGTGGFSPLHF.

This clonotype appeared a few times. The gene calls are TRBV19 and TRBJ2-3, with D possibly being TRBD2 (6 bases). CDR1 LNHDA and CDR2 SQIVND come from the germline V gene (reference sequence). V was trimmed by 2 bases and J by 1 base, leaving 13 bases between them. The CDR3 spans 16 residues. The CDR3 DNA reads as TGTGCCAGTAGTATAATACTAGGCGGGGGCACAGATACGCAGTATTTT. Translated, it gives CASSIILGGGTDTQYF.

This chain links TRBV5-1 with TRBJ1-1, with D tentatively TRBD1 (6 bases). Germline CDR1 and CDR2: SGHRS and YFSETQ. The length of the CDR3 is 13 residues. V gave up 5 bases and J gave up 9 bases, with 17 bases separating them. The CDR3 nucleotides are TGCGCCAGCAGTTCAGGGGCGGGACCTCAAGCTTTCTTT. This sequence encodes CASSSGAGPQAFF.

This clonotype was seen a handful of times. This chain links TRBV6-2 or TRBV6-3 with TRBJ1-1; D may be TRBD1 (6 bases). Germline-derived CDR1 and CDR2 are MNHEY and SVGEGT. The CDR3 contains 15 residues. V gave up 4 bases and J gave up 3 bases, with 15 bases separating them. CDR3 in amino acids: CASSFQREGDTEAFF. Here the CDR3 DNA reads TGTGCCAGCAGTTTCCAGAGGGAGGGGGACACTGAAGCTTTCTTT.

The CDR3: CASSRRTGRDTDTQYF. As DNA, the CDR3 is TGTGCCAGCAGCAGGCGGACAGGGAGGGATACTGATACGCAGTATTTT. The chain couples TRBV7-3 to TRBJ2-3; maybe TRBD1 (8 bases). Germline loops: CDR1 SGHTA, CDR2 FQGTGA. V was shortened by 5 bases and J by 6 bases, with 21 bases between the two germline ends. The CDR3 is 16 amino acids.

The chain uses TRBV12-3 or TRBV12-4 and TRBJ1-5, with D perhaps matching TRBD1 (6 bases). This CDR3 is 14 amino acids long. Trimming shortened V by 3 bases and J by 7 bases, and 13 bases separated the two germline ends. The CDR3 sequence is CASSFGAGEQPQHF. CDR3 coding DNA: TGTGCCAGCAGTTTTGGGGCAGGGGAGCAGCCCCAGCATTTT.

This clonotype was counted only a few times. This chain links TRBV12-3 or TRBV12-4 with TRBJ2-5, with D unclear. The CDR3 extends over 15 amino acids. V dropped 1 base and J dropped 4 bases, with 13 bases sitting between them. As DNA, the CDR3 is TGTGCCAGCAGTTTAGACGGGCACCCGGCAGAGACCCAGTACTTC. It codes for CASSLDGHPAETQYF.

The J gene is TRBJ2-7, the V gene TRBV20-1; 10 bases are shared with TRBD2. The closer fit of TRBJ2-5 to the DNA end suggests the J call may be wrong. This CDR3 is 17 amino acids long. Germline-derived CDR1 and CDR2 are DFQATT and SNEGSKA (reference sequence). The CDR3: CSARPGLAADYSLTQYF. CDR3 sequence (DNA): TGCAGTGCTAGACCAGGACTAGCGGCGGACTATAGTTTGACCCAGTACTTC.